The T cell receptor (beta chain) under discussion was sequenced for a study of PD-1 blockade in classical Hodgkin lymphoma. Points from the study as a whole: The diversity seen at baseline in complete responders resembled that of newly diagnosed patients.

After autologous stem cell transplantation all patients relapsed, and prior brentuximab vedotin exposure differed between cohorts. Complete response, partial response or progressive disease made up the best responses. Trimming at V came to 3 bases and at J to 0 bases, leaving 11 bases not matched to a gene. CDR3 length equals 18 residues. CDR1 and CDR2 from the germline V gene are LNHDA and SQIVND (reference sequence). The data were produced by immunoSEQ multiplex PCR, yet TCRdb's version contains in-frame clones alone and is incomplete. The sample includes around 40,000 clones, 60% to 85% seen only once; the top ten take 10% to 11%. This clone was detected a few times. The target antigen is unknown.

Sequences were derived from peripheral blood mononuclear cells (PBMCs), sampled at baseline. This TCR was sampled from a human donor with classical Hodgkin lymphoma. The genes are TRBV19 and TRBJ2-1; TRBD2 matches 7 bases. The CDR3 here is CASSIVRLADSSYNEQFF. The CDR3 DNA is TGTGCCAGTAGTATCGTGCGGCTAGCGGATAGCTCCTACAATGAGCAGTTCTTC.